The 9 T cell receptor beta chains listed next were all sequenced from one sample in a study of cytomegalovirus exposure and HLA in healthy donors. The study ran its PCR with 60 Vbeta and 13 Jbeta primers. Profiling relied on immunoSEQ multiplex PCR, and the TCRdb table lists in-frame clones only, not all of them. The sample lists tens of thousands of clones, roughly 70% occurring once. The sequenced sample consisted of PBMCs. The receptor set was obtained from a man in his thirties or forties in good health and CMV-seronegative.

V is TRBV18 and J is TRBJ2-2; 7 positions match TRBD2. Germline CDR1 is KGHSH and CDR2 is LQKENI. The CDR3 consists of 15 residues. V was clipped by 5 bases and J by 0 bases; unmatched bases: 3. CDR3 sequence reads: CASSRSGTNTGELFF. The CDR3 DNA follows: TGTGCCAGCTCAAGGAGCGGGACGAACACCGGGGAGCTGTTTTTT.

V is TRBV2 and J is TRBJ1-5, with D unresolved. Germline CDR1 is SNHLY and CDR2 is FYNNEI. This CDR3 has 12 residues. Trimming shortened V by 3 bases and J by 8 bases, and 8 bases separated the two germline ends. The CDR3 is CASSDGGEPQHF. CDR3 in DNA: TGTGCCAGCAGTGACGGCGGGGAGCCCCAGCATTTT.

The V call is TRBV4-1, the J call TRBJ1-2; TRBD1 matches 8 bases. The V gene's germline CDR1 is MGHRA and CDR2 YSYEKL. The CDR3 is made up of 17 amino acids. J lost 3 bases, V lost 1 base, and 10 bases had no gene match. The CDR3 sequence: CASSQGPRGRGDYGYTF. CDR3 in DNA: TGCGCCAGCAGCCAAGGTCCCAGGGGGCGAGGGGACTATGGCTACACCTTC.

The gene calls are TRBV5-4 and TRBJ2-7, with no clear D. CDR1 SGHNT and CDR2 YYREEE come from the germline V gene (reference sequence). V was shortened by 4 bases and J by 5 bases, with 13 bases between the two germline ends. The CDR3 extends over 13 amino acids. The CDR3: CASSLTSTDEQYF. For the CDR3, the DNA is TGTGCCAGCAGCCTCACTTCGACTGACGAGCAGTACTTC.

The chain couples TRBV30 to TRBJ2-7; D is perhaps TRBD2 (7 bases). CDR1 is GTSNPN and CDR2 is SVGIG in the germline V gene (reference sequence). The ends were cut back, 6 bases at V and 6 bases at J, with 9 bases in the middle. This CDR3 has 10 amino acids. The CDR3 sequence: CACGGLEQYF. CDR3 nucleotide sequence: TGTGCCTGCGGGGGGCTCGAGCAGTACTTC.

This clone was seen more than once but under ten times. J is TRBJ1-1 and V is TRBV27, with a possible D match to TRBD1 (5 bases). The germline gives CDR1 MNHEY, CDR2 SMNVEV (reference sequence). CDR3 length: 12 amino acids. The V end was cut by 5 bases, the J end by 6 bases, with 10 bases between. The CDR3 loop is CASSHPGAEAFF. CDR3 coding DNA: TGTGCCAGCAGTCACCCGGGGGCTGAAGCTTTCTTT.

This chain's CDR3 is CAWIVLPNTEAFF. CDR3 in DNA: TGTGCCTGGATAGTATTGCCGAACACTGAAGCTTTCTTT. V gene TRBV30 combines with J gene TRBJ1-1, with D unclear. The germline CDR1 and CDR2 sequences are GTSNPN and SVGIG (reference sequence). The CDR3 contains 13 residues. V lost 4 bases and J lost 1, with 10 bases in between.

The chain couples TRBV28 to TRBJ1-5; 11 bases fit TRBD1. CDR1 MDHEN and CDR2 SYDVKM come from the germline V gene. The J segment lost 6 bases and the V segment lost 6 bases, leaving 7 bases of the junction unmatched. The CDR3 length is 15 residues. This CDR3 reads CASSFRTGGSQPQHF. The CDR3 DNA reads as TGTGCCAGCAGCTTTCGGACAGGGGGCAGTCAGCCCCAGCATTTT.

In this sample, this clone turned up a few times. V gene TRBV5-1 combines with J gene TRBJ1-1; 9 bases agree with TRBD1. Germline trimming cut 9 bases from V and 0 bases from J; bases unmatched to any gene: 6. The CDR3 length is 14 residues. Per the germline V gene, CDR1 is SGHRS and CDR2 is YFSETQ. CDR3 amino acids: CATSGTGLNTEAFF. In DNA form, the CDR3 reads TGCGCCACCTCCGGGACAGGGTTGAACACTGAAGCTTTCTTT. Filled out from reference TRBV5-1 and TRBJ1-1, the complete variable domain reads KAGVTQTPRYLIKTRGQQVTLSCSPISGHRSVSWYQQTPGQGLQFLFEYFSETQRNKGNFPGRFSGRQFSNSRSEMNVSTLELGDSALYLCATSGTGLNTEAFFGQGTRLTVV.